This T cell receptor (beta chain) was recorded in a study of control samples from healthy donors and cancer patients. This CDR3 contains 17 residues. Germline CDR1 LNHDA, CDR2 SQIVND (reference sequence). J lost 5 bases, V lost 4 bases, and 10 bases had no gene match. The table came from immunoSEQ multiplex PCR; TCRdb's copy has only in-frame clones and leaves some out. In the table there are around 140,000 clones, 93% of which are singletons. Material for sequencing was blood. This TCR was recovered from a man younger than 35 in good health. The chain employs TRBV19 and TRBJ2-1, with 11 nucleotides matching TRBD2. CDR3 DNA sequence: TGTGCCAGTAGTAGGAGCGCTAGCGGGGGGCCGAACAATGAGCAGTTCTTC. Protein sequence: CASSRSASGGPNNEQFF.